The rows below give T cell receptor beta chains drawn from one sample of a study of identical twins. Via MiXCR, TCRdb re-called the 5' RACE reads, giving one row per CDR3 protein. The data show about 730,000 distinct CDR3 sequences, 21% seen once. These data also featured in a second study, about T cells expressing NK-cell markers.

The sequenced material came from PBMCs. The receptors stem from a woman aged 18-29 years in good health. The CDR3 runs from the conserved cysteine through the conserved F or W. A D gene is named only where the DNA matches it firmly. Some rows mark clone size as missing; the rest say once, few, many or name a class of expanded clone.

size | J | D | V | CDR3 | DNA
. | TRBJ2-3 | TRBD1 | TRBV20-1 | CSASRQGPTDTQYF | TGCAGTGCTTCTCGACAGGGCCCCACAGATACGCAGTATTTT
. | TRBJ2-7 | . | TRBV20-1 | CSASDYHYEQYF | TGCAGTGCTAGCGACTATCACTACGAGCAGTACTTC
. | TRBJ1-1 | TRBD1 | TRBV2 | CASRVTGEDTEAFF | TGTGCCAGCAGGGTGACAGGGGAGGACACTGAAGCCTTCTTT
once | TRBJ2-7 | . | TRBV27 | CASSSRDRPAYEQYF | TGTGCCAGCAGTTCTCGGGACCGTCCAGCCTACGAGCAGTACTTC
. | TRBJ1-1 | . | TRBV9 | CASSATVTNTEAFF | TGTGCCAGCAGCGCGACAGTTACGAACACTGAAGCTTTCTTT
. | TRBJ2-1 | TRBD2 | TRBV15 | CATSRGQTSGRAHNEQFF | TGTGCCACCAGCAGAGGCCAAACTAGCGGGAGGGCCCACAATGAGCAGTTCTTC
. | TRBJ1-2 | . | TRBV12-3/TRBV12-4 | CASSDRLVGIGYTF | TGTGCCAGCAGTGACCGTCTCGTGGGAATTGGCTACACCTTC
. | TRBJ2-1 | . | TRBV6-4 | CASSPRTSHNEQFF | TGTGCCAGCAGCCCTCGTACTAGCCATAATGAGCAGTTCTTC
. | TRBJ2-7 | . | TRBV4-3 | CASSQGSGGASYEQYF | TGCGCCAGCAGCCAAGGATCGGGGGGCGCGTCCTACGAGCAGTACTTC
many | TRBJ2-7 | TRBD1 | TRBV29-1 | CSVEGGTGRGNEQYF | TGCAGCGTCGAAGGTGGGACAGGGAGGGGAAACGAGCAGTACTTC
. | TRBJ2-7 | . | TRBV27 | CASSFGPPSSYEQYF | TGTGCCAGCAGTTTTGGGCCCCCGAGTTCCTACGAGCAGTACTTC
. | TRBJ1-1 | . | TRBV20-1 | CSAVDRTKAFF | TGCAGTGCGGTTGACAGAACTAAAGCTTTCTTT
few | TRBJ2-5 | TRBD2 | TRBV10-3 | CAISLTSGETQYF | TGTGCCATCAGTTTGACTAGCGGAGAGACCCAGTACTTC
. | TRBJ2-3 | TRBD2 | TRBV3-1 | CASSQDVLAGETDTQYF | TGTGCCAGCAGCCAAGATGTGCTAGCGGGAGAAACAGATACGCAGTATTTT
few | TRBJ2-3 | . | TRBV7-9 | CASSPKGATDTQYF | TGTGCCAGCAGCCCCAAGGGAGCCACAGATACGCAGTATTTT
. | TRBJ2-7 | . | TRBV15 | CAPLLWRLHEQYF | TGTGCCCCACTCCTTTGGAGGTTACACGAGCAGTACTTC
. | TRBJ1-5 | . | TRBV4-3 | CASSQDAGQPQHF | TGCGCCAGCAGCCAAGATGCGGGTCAGCCCCAGCATTTT
many | TRBJ2-1 | TRBD2 | TRBV20-1 | CSAGLAGINNEQFF | TGCAGTGCTGGACTAGCGGGTATAAACAATGAGCAGTTCTTC
few | TRBJ2-3 | . | TRBV20-1 | CSASLVDSTDTQYF | TGCAGTGCTAGTTTAGTTGACAGCACAGATACGCAGTATTTT
. | TRBJ2-7 | . | TRBV27 | CASGRTPQFYEQYF | TGTGCCAGCGGGAGGACTCCTCAGTTCTACGAGCAGTACTTC
. | TRBJ2-3 | TRBD2 | TRBV5-1 | CASSLGPRTSGSTDTQYF | TGCGCCAGCAGCTTGGGGCCACGGACTAGCGGGAGCACAGATACGCAGTATTTT
. | TRBJ2-5 | . | TRBV9 | CASSPWRGKETQYF | TGTGCCAGCAGCCCGTGGCGCGGGAAGGAGACCCAGTACTTC
many | TRBJ1-1 | . | TRBV14 | CASSQEMGGLVAFF | TGTGCCAGCAGCCAAGAGATGGGAGGTCTTGTTGCTTTCTTT
few | TRBJ2-5 | . | TRBV18 | CASSPSSPQGGETQYF | TGTGCCAGCTCACCCTCTTCTCCGCAGGGAGGAGAGACCCAGTACTTC
. | TRBJ2-1 | TRBD2 | TRBV20-1 | CSANPRLAGAGRLSYNEQFF | TGCAGTGCTAACCCAAGACTAGCGGGAGCCGGACGTCTCTCCTACAATGAGCAGTTCTTC
. | TRBJ1-2 | . | TRBV6-2/TRBV6-3 | CASSYPVLQRGGYTF | TGTGCCAGCAGTTACCCGGTCCTCCAGAGGGGTGGCTACACCTTC
few | TRBJ2-7 | TRBD2 | TRBV6-2/TRBV6-3 | CASSPSGRSYEQYF | TGTGCCAGCAGTCCGAGCGGGAGGTCCTACGAGCAGTACTTC
few | TRBJ2-1 | TRBD2 | TRBV10-3 | CAISESGSGRLVGNEQFF | TGTGCCATCAGTGAGTCAGGTAGCGGGAGGCTTGTGGGAAATGAGCAGTTCTTC
. | TRBJ2-1 | . | TRBV7-9 | CASSSARLSEQFF | TGTGCCAGCAGCTCCGCCAGGCTGAGCGAGCAGTTCTTC
. | TRBJ2-5 | . | TRBV20-1 | CSASAASAETQYF | TGCAGTGCTAGTGCAGCCTCCGCGGAGACCCAGTACTTC
many | TRBJ2-2 | TRBD2 | TRBV24-1 | CAVGGADTGELFF | TGTGCCGTCGGGGGGGCGGACACCGGGGAGCTGTTTTTT
few | TRBJ2-7 | . | TRBV21-1 | CASSYTRRQGGTLLFNEQYF | TGTGCCAGCAGCTACACGAGGCGTCAGGGGGGCACCCTTTTATTCAACGAGCAGTACTTC
few | TRBJ2-3 | . | TRBV25-1 | CANHPTDTQYF | TGTGCCAACCACCCGACAGATACGCAGTATTTT
once | TRBJ2-2 | . | TRBV2 | CASSQQGGRVNTGELFF | TGTGCCAGCAGTCAACAGGGAGGAAGGGTAAACACCGGGGAGCTGTTTTTT
few | TRBJ1-4 | . | TRBV12-3/TRBV12-4 | CASSLRVTGSEKLFF | TGTGCCAGCAGTTTAAGGGTAACCGGGAGTGAAAAACTGTTTTTT
few | TRBJ2-7 | TRBD2 | TRBV5-1 | CASSPVAGGRYEQYF | TGCGCCAGCAGCCCGGTAGCGGGAGGCCGCTACGAGCAGTACTTC